Below, 5 T cell receptor beta chains from the same sample are listed, as sequenced in a study of OX40 agonist ivuxolimab in advanced cancers. The method was immunoSEQ multiplex PCR; TCRdb's version includes in-frame clones alone and lacks a portion of them. Of 70,000 to 95,000 clones in the sample, about 91% were seen once. The sample in question was CD4+ or CD8+ T cells sorted from blood, obtained in a trial of the OX40 agonist ivuxolimab. These receptors were collected from an adult with an advanced solid tumor such as melanoma, head and neck, liver or kidney cancer.

The chain joins TRBV4-1 to TRBJ1-1; weak D call: TRBD1 (6 bases). Germline CDR1 and CDR2: MGHRA and YSYEKL. The CDR3 is made up of 15 amino acids. Trimming shortened V by 0 bases and J by 3 bases, and 11 bases separated the two germline ends. The CDR3 spells CASSQDSQGYTEAFF. Here the CDR3 DNA reads TGCGCCAGCAGCCAAGATTCCCAGGGGTACACTGAAGCTTTCTTT.

The V call is TRBV7-6, the J call TRBJ2-4; D may be TRBD1 or TRBD2 (5 bases each). The CDR3 runs 15 residues. CDR1 and CDR2 (germline): SGHVS, FNYEAQ. The V and J ends lost 1 base and 5 bases respectively, with 12 bases between them. CDR3 sequence reads: CASSLVPLGENIQYF. The CDR3 bases are TGTGCCAGCAGCTTAGTGCCCCTGGGGGAAAACATTCAGTACTTC.

This clone appeared once. This chain connects TRBV6-6 to TRBJ1-1; D ambiguous. Germline V gives CDR1 MNHNY, CDR2 SVGAGI (reference sequence). The ends were cut back, 5 bases at V and 1 base at J, with 14 bases in the middle. The CDR3 totals 15 residues. This CDR3 is CASSALSDGNTEAFF. Here the CDR3 DNA reads TGTGCCAGCAGTGCGCTAAGTGACGGGAACACTGAAGCTTTCTTT.

For the CDR3, the DNA is TGTGCCAGCAGCCCTTCATACGGGAGCCTCTACGAGCAGTACTTC. It translates to CASSPSYGSLYEQYF. This chain connects TRBV6-5 to TRBJ2-7; D possibly corresponds to TRBD2 (6 bases). The CDR3 totals 15 residues. Looked up from germline, CDR1 is MNHEY and CDR2 is SVGAGI. V lost 6 bases, J lost 3 bases, and 18 bases lay in between.

V usage is TRBV18 and J usage is TRBJ1-2, with 10 bases identical to TRBD1. The CDR3 has 18 residues. Germline V lookup: CDR1 KGHSH, CDR2 LQKENI. The V and J ends lost 4 bases and 6 bases, in that order; junction bases with no gene match: 17. The CDR3 loop reads CASSLAPGQGFGTDGYTF. The CDR3 region has the DNA TGTGCCAGCTCACTAGCGCCGGGACAGGGGTTCGGGACTGATGGCTACACCTTC.